Here is one TCR beta chain with its context. V was clipped by 5 bases and J by 8 bases, with 12 bases between them. CDR1 and CDR2 (germline): DFQATT, SNEGSKA (reference sequence). The CDR3 consists of 11 residues. Measured with immunoSEQ multiplex PCR; TCRdb has only the in-frame clones, and not every one. The sample carries approximately 69,000 clones, 85% to 90% recorded once. The sample originates from a study of OX40 agonist ivuxolimab in advanced cancers. The sequence was collected from an adult with an advanced solid tumor such as melanoma, head and neck, liver or kidney cancer. Here the sequenced sample was CD4+ or CD8+ T cells sorted from blood, taken in a trial of the OX40 agonist ivuxolimab. The chain recombines TRBV20-1 with TRBJ1-2; D gene unclear. Here the CDR3 DNA reads TGCAGTGCTTTCACCTTGGGAGGCTACACCTTC. As protein: CSAFTLGGYTF.